The entry that follows covers one T cell receptor (beta chain) sequence. The sample is drawn from a study of long-term antiretroviral therapy in people with HIV. The assay used was immunoSEQ (version v3.0), run at survey level. The assay was immunoSEQ multiplex PCR, and TCRdb's table has in-frame clones only and misses some. The table lists around 26,000 clones, 90% to 95% of them singletons, with approximately 8.5% in the top ten. Trimming removed 5 bases at V and 7 bases at J, with 14 bases between. The length of the CDR3 is 14 residues. Germline CDR1 and CDR2: MNHNS and SASEGT. The TCR originated in a woman between 40 and 50 years old with HIV. This chain links TRBV6-1 with TRBJ1-4; D remains unclear. The sequences come from unsorted PBMCs, collected 7.6 years after starting antiretroviral therapy. CDR3 bases: TGTGCCAGCAGTCCCGGGGATTGGAGTGAAAAACTGTTTTTT. It specifies CASSPGDWSEKLFF.